The source of this TCR beta chain is a study of beta chain features in type 1 diabetes. The table lists this clone with a few counts. The whole isolated RNA underwent reverse transcription, so sequencing captured expressed TCRB transcripts. Some clones are missing from TCRdb's copy, which holds only in-frame ones; the method was immunoSEQ multiplex PCR. The data contain more than 130,000 clones, around 7% of them singletons. This CDR3 region has 14 residues. CDR1 is SGHTA, CDR2 FQGNSA, per germline. The trim removed 5 bases at V and 0 bases at J, leaving 2 bases unmatched. The specimen sequenced was central memory CD4+ T cells from blood. The chain couples TRBV7-2 to TRBJ1-1; TRBD1 matches at 8 bases. This clonotype was sampled from a woman in her 30s in good health. The CDR3 is CASSRQGLNTEAFF. Here the CDR3 DNA reads TGTGCCAGCAGCCGACAGGGGCTGAACACTGAAGCTTTCTTT. The entire variable domain, with the rest obtained from reference TRBV7-2 and TRBJ1-1, is as follows: GAGVSQSPSNKVTEKGKDVELRCDPISGHTALYWYRQSLGQGLEFLIYFQGNSAPDKSGLPSDRFSAERTGGSVSTLTIQRTQQEDSAVYLCASSRQGLNTEAFFGQGTRLTVV.